These T cell receptor beta chains were read from a single sample in a study of T cell responses to AZD1222 COVID-19 vaccine. Clones were read by immunoSEQ multiplex PCR, and TCRdb kept only the in-frame ones, dropping some. Seen here are 100,000 to 130,000 clones, about 93% observed once, and the top ten hold about 20%. The source material was peripheral blood, sampled on day 0 of AZD1222 vaccination. The source of these receptors is an adult in good health. Both conserved end residues are part of each CDR3. Fields, in order: J gene, V gene, D gene, clone size, CDR3 protein, CDR3 DNA. D genes are given only for firm matches. A clone size is listed for some rows: how often the clone was seen (once, few, many), or a class if it is expanded.

j_gene: TRBJ1-2
v_gene: TRBV5-1
d_gene: NA
abundance: NA
CDR3aa: CASYDPGGGYTF
CDR3nt: TGCGCCAGCTATGATCCTGGAGGTGGCTACACCTTC

j_gene: TRBJ1-2
v_gene: TRBV9
d_gene: TRBD1
abundance: NA
CDR3aa: CASSVETGGYGYTF
CDR3nt: TGTGCCAGCAGCGTAGAAACAGGGGGTTATGGCTACACCTTC

j_gene: TRBJ1-2
v_gene: TRBV27
d_gene: NA
abundance: NA
CDR3aa: CASSSTGLNYGYTF
CDR3nt: TGTGCCAGCAGTTCGACAGGACTTAACTATGGCTACACCTTC

j_gene: TRBJ2-3
v_gene: TRBV7-3
d_gene: TRBD1
abundance: NA
CDR3aa: CASSPAEGATDTQYF
CDR3nt: TGTGCCAGCAGCCCGGCTGAGGGGGCAACAGATACGCAGTATTTT

j_gene: TRBJ2-5
v_gene: TRBV19
d_gene: NA
abundance: NA
CDR3aa: CASSIRRLETQYF
CDR3nt: TGTGCCAGTAGTATTCGCCGGCTAGAGACCCAGTACTTC

j_gene: TRBJ1-1
v_gene: TRBV27
d_gene: NA
abundance: NA
CDR3aa: CAILRTPKRRTEAFF
CDR3nt: TGTGCCATCCTAAGGACCCCCAAAAGAAGGACTGAAGCTTTCTTT

j_gene: TRBJ1-4
v_gene: TRBV10-2
d_gene: TRBD1
abundance: NA
CDR3aa: CASKDRGGEKLFF
CDR3nt: TGCGCCAGCAAGGACAGGGGCGGCGAAAAACTGTTTTTT

j_gene: TRBJ1-6
v_gene: TRBV7-9
d_gene: NA
abundance: NA
CDR3aa: CASSLTARSNSPLHF
CDR3nt: TGTGCCAGCAGCTTAACGGCTAGATCAAATTCACCCCTCCACTTT

j_gene: TRBJ2-2
v_gene: TRBV19
d_gene: TRBD1
abundance: NA
CDR3aa: CASTRDRGFSGELFF
CDR3nt: TGTGCCAGTACGAGGGACAGGGGTTTCAGCGGGGAGCTGTTTTTT

j_gene: TRBJ2-1
v_gene: TRBV4-2
d_gene: NA
abundance: NA
CDR3aa: CASSHPGPNPGEQFF
CDR3nt: TGTGCCAGCAGCCATCCCGGGCCCAACCCGGGCGAGCAGTTCTTC

j_gene: TRBJ1-2
v_gene: TRBV5-1
d_gene: NA
abundance: NA
CDR3aa: CASSLYRSSSYTF
CDR3nt: TGCGCCAGCAGCTTGTACCGCTCTAGTAGCTACACCTTC

j_gene: TRBJ2-2
v_gene: TRBV19
d_gene: NA
abundance: NA
CDR3aa: CATQQGGAGELFF
CDR3nt: TGTGCCACCCAACAGGGTGGCGCCGGGGAGCTGTTTTTT

j_gene: TRBJ1-2
v_gene: TRBV20-1
d_gene: TRBD1
abundance: NA
CDR3aa: CSASGQGHGYTF
CDR3nt: TGCAGTGCTAGTGGACAGGGGCATGGCTACACCTTC

j_gene: TRBJ1-2
v_gene: TRBV27
d_gene: NA
abundance: NA
CDR3aa: CASSPLQGSGHGYTF
CDR3nt: TGTGCCAGCAGTCCGCTACAGGGTTCGGGACATGGCTACACCTTC

j_gene: TRBJ2-1
v_gene: TRBV10-1
d_gene: TRBD2
abundance: NA
CDR3aa: CASSESRGGPGEQFF
CDR3nt: TGCGCCAGCAGTGAGTCTCGCGGGGGGCCAGGTGAGCAGTTCTTC

j_gene: TRBJ1-5
v_gene: TRBV5-5
d_gene: NA
abundance: NA
CDR3aa: CASSLDSSTGNQPQHF
CDR3nt: TGTGCCAGCAGCTTGGACTCCTCGACGGGCAATCAGCCCCAGCATTTT

j_gene: TRBJ2-7
v_gene: TRBV5-1
d_gene: TRBD2
abundance: NA
CDR3aa: CASSRRTSGNDDAYPQYF
CDR3nt: TGCGCCAGCAGCCGACGGACTAGCGGAAACGACGACGCCTACCCGCAGTACTTC

j_gene: TRBJ2-1
v_gene: TRBV5-4
d_gene: TRBD2
abundance: NA
CDR3aa: CASSSKRGDLDEQFF
CDR3nt: TGTGCCAGCAGCTCCAAGCGGGGGGATTTGGATGAGCAGTTCTTC

j_gene: TRBJ2-3
v_gene: TRBV7-2
d_gene: NA
abundance: NA
CDR3aa: CASSLEVARPLDTQYF
CDR3nt: TGTGCCAGCAGCTTAGAGGTGGCCCGGCCTTTGGATACGCAGTATTTT

j_gene: TRBJ2-1
v_gene: TRBV7-6
d_gene: TRBD1
abundance: NA
CDR3aa: CASSSKKDRTGLSYNEQFF
CDR3nt: TGTGCCAGCAGCTCAAAAAAGGACAGGACAGGGCTTTCCTACAATGAGCAGTTCTTC

j_gene: TRBJ2-7
v_gene: TRBV6-2/TRBV6-3
d_gene: TRBD2
abundance: NA
CDR3aa: CASSYLQRGDYEQYF
CDR3nt: TGTGCCAGCAGTTACCTCCAGCGGGGAGACTACGAGCAGTACTTC

j_gene: TRBJ2-3
v_gene: TRBV19
d_gene: NA
abundance: NA
CDR3aa: CASSIGSASTDTQYF
CDR3nt: TGTGCCAGTAGTATCGGGTCAGCTAGCACAGATACGCAGTATTTT

j_gene: TRBJ1-1
v_gene: TRBV29-1
d_gene: NA
abundance: NA
CDR3aa: CSVARGTWGNTEAFF
CDR3nt: TGCAGCGTTGCGCGTGGGACCTGGGGGAACACTGAAGCTTTCTTT

j_gene: TRBJ2-3
v_gene: TRBV24-1
d_gene: NA
abundance: NA
CDR3aa: CATSDRPSDTQYF
CDR3nt: TGTGCCACCAGTGACAGACCCTCGGATACGCAGTATTTT

j_gene: TRBJ2-3
v_gene: TRBV2
d_gene: TRBD1
abundance: NA
CDR3aa: CASSETGVDTDTQYF
CDR3nt: TGTGCCAGCAGTGAGACAGGGGTGGACACAGATACGCAGTATTTT

j_gene: TRBJ1-5
v_gene: TRBV19
d_gene: TRBD1
abundance: NA
CDR3aa: CASSMRQGSNQPQHF
CDR3nt: TGTGCCAGTAGTATGAGACAGGGAAGCAATCAGCCCCAGCATTTT

j_gene: TRBJ2-7
v_gene: TRBV20-1
d_gene: TRBD2
abundance: NA
CDR3aa: CSASPGGDLYEQYF
CDR3nt: TGCAGTGCTAGTCCCGGGGGGGATCTATACGAGCAGTACTTC

j_gene: TRBJ2-2
v_gene: TRBV2
d_gene: TRBD1
abundance: NA
CDR3aa: CASRALGQGKTGELFF
CDR3nt: TGTGCCAGCAGGGCCTTAGGACAGGGGAAGACCGGGGAGCTGTTTTTT

j_gene: TRBJ1-1
v_gene: TRBV29-1
d_gene: NA
abundance: NA
CDR3aa: CSVQGRGEAFF
CDR3nt: TGCAGCGTACAGGGACGGGGTGAAGCTTTCTTT

j_gene: TRBJ1-2
v_gene: TRBV5-5
d_gene: NA
abundance: NA
CDR3aa: CASSLEPTNYGYTF
CDR3nt: TGTGCCAGCAGCTTGGAACCGACGAACTATGGCTACACCTTC

j_gene: TRBJ1-1
v_gene: TRBV11-2
d_gene: NA
abundance: few
CDR3aa: CASSFFASAGVNTEAFF
CDR3nt: TGTGCCAGCAGCTTTTTTGCTTCGGCAGGGGTAAACACTGAAGCTTTCTTT

j_gene: TRBJ2-2
v_gene: TRBV11-2
d_gene: NA
abundance: NA
CDR3aa: CASSLLTGPTGELFF
CDR3nt: TGTGCCAGCAGCCTACTGACAGGACCCACCGGGGAGCTGTTTTTT

j_gene: TRBJ1-1
v_gene: TRBV7-2
d_gene: TRBD1
abundance: NA
CDR3aa: CASSLVGQGAEAFF
CDR3nt: TGTGCCAGCAGCTTAGTCGGCCAGGGGGCTGAAGCTTTCTTT

j_gene: TRBJ2-3
v_gene: TRBV27
d_gene: NA
abundance: NA
CDR3aa: CASSPRVVPDTQYF
CDR3nt: TGTGCCAGCAGTCCTCGGGTAGTTCCAGATACGCAGTATTTT

j_gene: TRBJ2-1
v_gene: TRBV6-2/TRBV6-3
d_gene: TRBD2
abundance: few
CDR3aa: CASSYSGLAGGFYNEQFF
CDR3nt: TGTGCCAGCAGTTACTCGGGACTAGCGGGGGGGTTTTACAATGAGCAGTTCTTC

j_gene: TRBJ1-1
v_gene: TRBV18
d_gene: NA
abundance: NA
CDR3aa: CASSLTTETTEAFF
CDR3nt: TGTGCCAGCTCACTGACGACAGAGACCACTGAAGCTTTCTTT

j_gene: TRBJ2-7
v_gene: TRBV5-1
d_gene: TRBD2
abundance: NA
CDR3aa: CASSLVAGTPPGEQYF
CDR3nt: TGCGCCAGCAGCTTAGTAGCGGGGACCCCTCCGGGCGAGCAGTACTTC

j_gene: TRBJ1-2
v_gene: TRBV11-1
d_gene: NA
abundance: once
CDR3aa: CASSSARDYGYTF
CDR3nt: TGTGCCAGCAGCTCGGCAAGGGACTATGGCTACACCTTC

j_gene: TRBJ1-2
v_gene: TRBV19
d_gene: NA
abundance: NA
CDR3aa: CASSIQGKGGYTF
CDR3nt: TGTGCCAGTAGTATCCAGGGGAAAGGTGGCTACACCTTC

j_gene: TRBJ1-5
v_gene: TRBV27
d_gene: NA
abundance: NA
CDR3aa: CASSFRQGMGQPQHF
CDR3nt: TGTGCCAGCAGTTTCAGGCAGGGGATGGGGCAGCCCCAGCATTTT

j_gene: TRBJ2-3
v_gene: TRBV5-1
d_gene: NA
abundance: NA
CDR3aa: CASSLGWDLRADTQYF
CDR3nt: TGCGCCAGCAGCTTGGGTTGGGACCTCAGGGCAGATACGCAGTATTTT

j_gene: TRBJ1-2
v_gene: TRBV7-9
d_gene: TRBD1
abundance: NA
CDR3aa: CASSAGTGYGYTF
CDR3nt: TGTGCCAGCAGCGCCGGGACAGGGTATGGCTACACCTTC

j_gene: TRBJ1-1
v_gene: TRBV27
d_gene: NA
abundance: NA
CDR3aa: CASSFIQGHTEAFF
CDR3nt: TGTGCCAGCAGTTTCATACAGGGCCACACTGAAGCTTTCTTT

j_gene: TRBJ2-7
v_gene: TRBV29-1
d_gene: NA
abundance: NA
CDR3aa: CSVETGDSYEQYF
CDR3nt: TGCAGCGTTGAAACGGGGGACTCCTACGAGCAGTACTTC

j_gene: TRBJ1-5
v_gene: TRBV7-2
d_gene: NA
abundance: NA
CDR3aa: CASSPAPSRGFSQPQHF
CDR3nt: TGTGCCAGCAGCCCGGCCCCCTCCAGGGGATTCTCTCAGCCCCAGCATTTT

j_gene: TRBJ1-2
v_gene: TRBV2
d_gene: NA
abundance: NA
CDR3aa: CSSGFTGTNYGYTF
CDR3nt: TGCAGCTCTGGGTTTACAGGGACCAACTATGGCTACACCTTC

j_gene: TRBJ1-1
v_gene: TRBV5-4
d_gene: TRBD1
abundance: once
CDR3aa: CASSLQGADYTEAFF
CDR3nt: TGTGCCAGCAGCTTACAGGGGGCAGACTACACTGAAGCTTTCTTT

j_gene: TRBJ1-1
v_gene: TRBV7-9
d_gene: NA
abundance: once
CDR3aa: CASSLGSGDIVAFF
CDR3nt: TGTGCCAGCAGCTTAGGTTCCGGGGATATAGTAGCTTTCTTT

j_gene: TRBJ1-2
v_gene: TRBV6-5
d_gene: NA
abundance: NA
CDR3aa: CASSYAGQGSYGYTF
CDR3nt: TGTGCCAGCAGTTACGCGGGGCAGGGGAGCTATGGCTACACCTTC

j_gene: TRBJ2-1
v_gene: TRBV5-1
d_gene: TRBD2
abundance: NA
CDR3aa: CASSLGGTSLVFF
CDR3nt: TGCGCCAGCAGCTTGGGTGGGACTAGCTTAGTGTTCTTC

j_gene: TRBJ2-5
v_gene: TRBV6-5
d_gene: TRBD1
abundance: NA
CDR3aa: CASTPGTGFQETQYF
CDR3nt: TGTGCCAGCACTCCCGGGACAGGCTTCCAAGAGACCCAGTACTTC

j_gene: TRBJ2-2
v_gene: TRBV7-2
d_gene: NA
abundance: NA
CDR3aa: CASSLVSGGSAGELFF
CDR3nt: TGTGCCAGCAGCTTAGTCTCGGGGGGCTCTGCGGGGGAGCTGTTTTTT

j_gene: TRBJ2-7
v_gene: TRBV2
d_gene: NA
abundance: NA
CDR3aa: CASTDPHSRGEYEQYF
CDR3nt: TGTGCCAGCACTGACCCCCACTCGCGGGGAGAATACGAGCAGTACTTC

j_gene: TRBJ2-7
v_gene: TRBV7-9
d_gene: NA
abundance: NA
CDR3aa: CASSFADRWYEQYF
CDR3nt: TGTGCCAGCAGTTTTGCCGACAGGTGGTACGAGCAGTACTTC